Described below is a single TCR beta chain sequence and its context. No antigen is known for it. The sample comes from a study of OX40 agonist ivuxolimab in advanced cancers. At the level of the study: Given to patients was ivuxolimab, an agonistic anti-OX40 (CD134) antibody. Partial responses were achieved by three patients, of whom one had hepatocellular carcinoma and two had cutaneous melanoma.

Some clones are missing from TCRdb's copy, which holds only in-frame ones; the method was immunoSEQ multiplex PCR. Altogether some 16,000 clones are present, over 70% being singletons, with the ten largest covering around 11%. General observations from the study: Part of the nonresponder group also had normalized T-cell clonal expansion that was low. At doses 0.1 to 3.0 mg/kg, CD4+ and CD8+ clones expanded.

The specimen was CD4+ or CD8+ T cells sorted from blood, collected in a trial of the OX40 agonist ivuxolimab. This TCR was sampled from an adult with an advanced solid tumor such as melanoma, head and neck, liver or kidney cancer.

The DNA for the CDR3 is TGTGCCAGCAGTTTATCGAGGGGACAGGGGCCAGATACGCAGTATTTT. This codes for CASSLSRGQGPDTQYF. The chain links TRBV27 to TRBJ2-3, with 10 bases lining up with TRBD1. The junction had 4 bases not matched to a gene; V was cut back by 0 bases and J by 4 bases. The CDR3 length is 16 residues. CDR1 is MNHEY and CDR2 is SMNVEV in the germline V gene (reference sequence).